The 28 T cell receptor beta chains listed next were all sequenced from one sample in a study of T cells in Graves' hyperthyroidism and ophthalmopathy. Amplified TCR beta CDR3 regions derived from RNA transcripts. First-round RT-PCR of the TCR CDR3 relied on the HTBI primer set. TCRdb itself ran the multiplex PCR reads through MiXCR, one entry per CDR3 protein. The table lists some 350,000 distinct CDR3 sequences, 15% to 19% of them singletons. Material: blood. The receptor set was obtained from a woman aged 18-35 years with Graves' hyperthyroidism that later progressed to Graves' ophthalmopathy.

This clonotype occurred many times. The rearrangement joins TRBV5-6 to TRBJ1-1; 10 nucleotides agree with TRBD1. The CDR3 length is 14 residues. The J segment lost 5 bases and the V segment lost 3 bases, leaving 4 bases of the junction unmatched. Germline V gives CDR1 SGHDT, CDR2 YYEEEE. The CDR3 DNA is TGTGCCAGCAGCTGGGGACAGGGGATTACTGAAGCTTTCTTT. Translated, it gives CASSWGQGITEAFF.

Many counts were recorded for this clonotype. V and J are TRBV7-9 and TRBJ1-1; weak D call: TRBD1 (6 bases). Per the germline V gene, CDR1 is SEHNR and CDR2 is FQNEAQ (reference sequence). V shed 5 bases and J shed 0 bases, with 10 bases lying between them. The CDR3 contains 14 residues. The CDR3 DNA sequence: TGTGCCAGCAGCGAGACAGGTCTGAACACTGAAGCTTTCTTT. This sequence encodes CASSETGLNTEAFF.

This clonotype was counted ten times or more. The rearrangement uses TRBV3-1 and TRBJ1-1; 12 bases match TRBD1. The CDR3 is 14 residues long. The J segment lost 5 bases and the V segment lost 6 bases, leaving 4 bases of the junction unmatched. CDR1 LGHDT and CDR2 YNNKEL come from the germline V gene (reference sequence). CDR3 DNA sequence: TGTGCCAGCAGAGGGACAGGGGGCGGGACTGAAGCTTTCTTT. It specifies CASRGTGGGTEAFF.

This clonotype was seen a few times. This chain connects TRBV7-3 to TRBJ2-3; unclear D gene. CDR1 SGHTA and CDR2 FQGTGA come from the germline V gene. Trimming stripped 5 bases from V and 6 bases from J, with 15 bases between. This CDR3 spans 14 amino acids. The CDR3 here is CASSPLNRRDTQYF. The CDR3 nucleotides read TGTGCCAGCAGCCCCCTCAATAGGCGGGATACGCAGTATTTT.

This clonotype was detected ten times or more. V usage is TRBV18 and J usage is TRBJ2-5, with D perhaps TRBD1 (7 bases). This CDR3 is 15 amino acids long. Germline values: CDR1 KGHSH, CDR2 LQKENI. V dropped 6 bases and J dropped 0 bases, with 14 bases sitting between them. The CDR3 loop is CASSIGRGDQETQYF. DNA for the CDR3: TGTGCCAGCTCGATCGGCAGGGGGGACCAAGAGACCCAGTACTTC.

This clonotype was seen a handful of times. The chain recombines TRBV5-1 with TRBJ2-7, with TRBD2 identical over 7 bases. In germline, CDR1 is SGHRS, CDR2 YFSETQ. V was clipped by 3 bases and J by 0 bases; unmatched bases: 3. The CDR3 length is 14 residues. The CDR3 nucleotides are TGCGCCAGCAGCTGGAAGCGGGACTCCTACGAGCAGTACTTC. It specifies CASSWKRDSYEQYF.

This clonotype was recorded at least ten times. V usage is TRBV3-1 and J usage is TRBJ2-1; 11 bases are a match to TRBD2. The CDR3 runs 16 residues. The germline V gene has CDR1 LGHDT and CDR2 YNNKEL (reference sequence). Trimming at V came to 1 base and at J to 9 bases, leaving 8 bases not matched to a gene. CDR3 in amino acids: CASSQGLAGGPGEQFF. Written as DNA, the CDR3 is TGTGCCAGCAGCCAAGGGTTAGCGGGAGGGCCTGGTGAGCAGTTCTTC.

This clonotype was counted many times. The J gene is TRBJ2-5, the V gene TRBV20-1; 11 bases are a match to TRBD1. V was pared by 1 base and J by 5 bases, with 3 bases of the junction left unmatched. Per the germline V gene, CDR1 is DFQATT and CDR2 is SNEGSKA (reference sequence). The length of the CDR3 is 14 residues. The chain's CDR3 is CSARVGTGGETQYF. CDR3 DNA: TGCAGTGCTAGAGTCGGGACAGGGGGGGAGACCCAGTACTTC.

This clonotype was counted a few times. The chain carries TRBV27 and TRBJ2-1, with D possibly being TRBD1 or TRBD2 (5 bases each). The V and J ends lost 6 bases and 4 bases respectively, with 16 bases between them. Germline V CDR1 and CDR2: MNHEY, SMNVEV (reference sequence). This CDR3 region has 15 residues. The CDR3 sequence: CASSIRRGPYNEQFF. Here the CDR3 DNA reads TGTGCCAGCAGCATACGCCGGGGCCCTTACAATGAGCAGTTCTTC.

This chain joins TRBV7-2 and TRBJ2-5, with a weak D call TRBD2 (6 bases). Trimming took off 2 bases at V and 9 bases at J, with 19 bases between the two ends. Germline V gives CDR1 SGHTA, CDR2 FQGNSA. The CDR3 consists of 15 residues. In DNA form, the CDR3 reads TGTGCCAGCAGCTTACCCCTAGGGCACGGGGAGGCCCAGTACTTC. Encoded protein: CASSLPLGHGEAQYF.

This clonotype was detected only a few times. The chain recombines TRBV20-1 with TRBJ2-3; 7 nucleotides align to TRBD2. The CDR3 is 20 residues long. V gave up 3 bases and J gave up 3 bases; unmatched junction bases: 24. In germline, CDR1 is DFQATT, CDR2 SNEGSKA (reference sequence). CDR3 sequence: CSARREFRTSAPRGTDTQYF. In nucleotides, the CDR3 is TGCAGTGCTAGGAGGGAATTTCGTACTAGCGCTCCTAGGGGTACAGATACGCAGTATTTT.

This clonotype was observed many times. The CDR3 DNA sequence: TGTGCCAGCAGCTTAGGAATGGGCCCCGTCTCCTACGAGCAGTACTTC. Translating it yields CASSLGMGPVSYEQYF. The J gene is TRBJ2-7, the V gene TRBV11-2; D is unresolved. The CDR3 extends over 16 amino acids. V dropped 1 base and J dropped 0 bases, with 13 bases sitting between them. Germline assignment: CDR1 SGHAT and CDR2 FQNNGV.

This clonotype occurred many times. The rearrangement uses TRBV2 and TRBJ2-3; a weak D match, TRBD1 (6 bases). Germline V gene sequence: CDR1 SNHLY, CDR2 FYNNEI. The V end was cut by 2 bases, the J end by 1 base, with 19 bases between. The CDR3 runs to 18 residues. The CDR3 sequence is CASSERALTGRGTDTQYF. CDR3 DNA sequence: TGTGCCAGCAGTGAACGAGCCTTGACAGGTCGCGGCACAGATACGCAGTATTTT.

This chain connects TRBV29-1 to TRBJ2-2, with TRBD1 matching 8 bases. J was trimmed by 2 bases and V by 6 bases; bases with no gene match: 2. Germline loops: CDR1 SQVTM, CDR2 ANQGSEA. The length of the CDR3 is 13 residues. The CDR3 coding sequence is TGCAGCGTGGACAGGGAAAACACCGGGGAGCTGTTTTTT. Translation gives CSVDRENTGELFF.

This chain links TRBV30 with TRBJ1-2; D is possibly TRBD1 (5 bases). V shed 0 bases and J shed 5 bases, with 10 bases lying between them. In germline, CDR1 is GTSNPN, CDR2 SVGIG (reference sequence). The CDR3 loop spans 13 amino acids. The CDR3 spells CAWSVGADYGYTF. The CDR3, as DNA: TGTGCCTGGAGTGTAGGGGCCGATTATGGCTACACCTTC.

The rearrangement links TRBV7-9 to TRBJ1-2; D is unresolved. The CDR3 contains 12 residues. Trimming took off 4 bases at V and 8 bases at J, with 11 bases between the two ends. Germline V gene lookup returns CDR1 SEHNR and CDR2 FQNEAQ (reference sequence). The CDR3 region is CASSSYLGGYTF. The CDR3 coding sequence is TGTGCCAGCAGCTCATACCTGGGGGGCTACACCTTC.

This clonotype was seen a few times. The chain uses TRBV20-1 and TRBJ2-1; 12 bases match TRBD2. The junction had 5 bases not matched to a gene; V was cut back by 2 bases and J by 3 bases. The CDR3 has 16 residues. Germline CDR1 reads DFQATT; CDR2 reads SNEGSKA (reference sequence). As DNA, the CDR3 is TGCAGTGCTAGATCCTGGACTAGCGGGAACTACAATGAGCAGTTCTTC. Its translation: CSARSWTSGNYNEQFF.

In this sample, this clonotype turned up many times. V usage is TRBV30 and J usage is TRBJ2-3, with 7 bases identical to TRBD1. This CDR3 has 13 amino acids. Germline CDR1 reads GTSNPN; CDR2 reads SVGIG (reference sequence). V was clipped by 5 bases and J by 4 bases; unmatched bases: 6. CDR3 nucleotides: TGTGCCTGGGAACAGGGGCAAGCAGATACGCAGTATTTT. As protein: CAWEQGQADTQYF. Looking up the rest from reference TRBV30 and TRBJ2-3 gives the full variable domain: SQTIHQWPATLVQPVGSPLSLECTVEGTSNPNLYWYRQAAGRGLQLLFYSVGIGQISSEVPQNLSASRPQDRQFILSSKKLLLSDSGFYLCAWEQGQADTQYFGPGTRLTVL.

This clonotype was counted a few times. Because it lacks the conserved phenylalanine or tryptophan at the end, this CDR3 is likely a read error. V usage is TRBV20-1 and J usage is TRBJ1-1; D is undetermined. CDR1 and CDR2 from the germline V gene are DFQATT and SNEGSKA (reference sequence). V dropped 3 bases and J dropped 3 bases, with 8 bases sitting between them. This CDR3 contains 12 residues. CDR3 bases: TGCAGTGCTAGTAGGTTGGACACTGAAGCTTTCCTT. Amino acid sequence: CSASRLDTEAFL.

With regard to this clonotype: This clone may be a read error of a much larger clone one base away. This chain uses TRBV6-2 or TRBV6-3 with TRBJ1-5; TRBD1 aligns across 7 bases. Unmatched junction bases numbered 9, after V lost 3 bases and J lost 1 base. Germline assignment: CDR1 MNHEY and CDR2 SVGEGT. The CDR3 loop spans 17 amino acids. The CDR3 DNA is TGTGCCAGCAGTTATCTAACAGGGGCGTGGAGCAATCAGCCCCAGCATTTT. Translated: CASSYLTGAWSNQPQHF.

The CDR3 is CASNLHVGQPQHF. The CDR3 coding sequence is TGTGCCAGCAACCTCCACGTGGGTCAGCCCCAGCATTTT. J is TRBJ1-5 and V is TRBV28, with unresolved D. This CDR3 region has 13 residues. The V gene lost 7 bases and the J gene lost 6 bases, with 13 bases spanning the gap. Germline values: CDR1 MDHEN, CDR2 SYDVKM.

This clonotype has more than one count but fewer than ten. The CDR3 spells CASSEGTSLYEQYF. The CDR3 bases are TGTGCCAGCAGTGAAGGGACTTCGCTCTACGAGCAGTACTTC. This chain links TRBV25-1 with TRBJ2-7; D may be TRBD2 (6 bases). Germline V gives CDR1 MGHDK, CDR2 SYGVNS. The V gene lost 2 bases and the J gene lost 3 bases, with 11 bases spanning the gap. The CDR3 is 14 residues long.

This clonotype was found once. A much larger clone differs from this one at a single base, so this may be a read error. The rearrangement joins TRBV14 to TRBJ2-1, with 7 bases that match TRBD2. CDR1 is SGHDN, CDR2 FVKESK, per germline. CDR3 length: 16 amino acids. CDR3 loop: CASRQWEGFPYNEQFF. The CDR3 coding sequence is TGTGCCAGCCGCCAATGGGAGGGATTTCCCTACAATGAGCAGTTCTTC. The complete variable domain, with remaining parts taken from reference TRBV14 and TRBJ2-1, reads EAGVTQFPSHSVIEKGQTVTLRCDPISGHDNLYWYRRVMGKEIKFLLHFVKESKQDESGMPNNRFLAERTGGTYSTLKVQPAELEDSGVYFCASRQWEGFPYNEQFFGPGTRLTVL.

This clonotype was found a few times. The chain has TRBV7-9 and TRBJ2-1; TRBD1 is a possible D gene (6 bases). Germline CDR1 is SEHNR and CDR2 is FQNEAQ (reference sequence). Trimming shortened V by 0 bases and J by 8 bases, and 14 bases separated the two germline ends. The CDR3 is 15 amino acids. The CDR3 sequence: CASSLALGQFYEQFF. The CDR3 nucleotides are TGTGCCAGCAGCTTAGCCCTTGGACAGTTCTATGAGCAGTTCTTC.

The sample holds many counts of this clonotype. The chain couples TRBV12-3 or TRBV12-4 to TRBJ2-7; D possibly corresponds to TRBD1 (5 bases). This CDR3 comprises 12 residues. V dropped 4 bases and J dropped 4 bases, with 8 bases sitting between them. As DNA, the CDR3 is TGTGCCAGCAGTTCCGACAGTTACGAGCAGTACTTC. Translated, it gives CASSSDSYEQYF.

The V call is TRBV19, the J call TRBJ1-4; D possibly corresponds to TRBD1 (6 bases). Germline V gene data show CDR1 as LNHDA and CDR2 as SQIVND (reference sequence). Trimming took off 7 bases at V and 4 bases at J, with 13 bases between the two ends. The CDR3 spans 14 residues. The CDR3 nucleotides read TGTGCCAGTAACATAGGGGGAGGTAATGAAAAACTGTTTTTT. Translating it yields CASNIGGGNEKLFF.

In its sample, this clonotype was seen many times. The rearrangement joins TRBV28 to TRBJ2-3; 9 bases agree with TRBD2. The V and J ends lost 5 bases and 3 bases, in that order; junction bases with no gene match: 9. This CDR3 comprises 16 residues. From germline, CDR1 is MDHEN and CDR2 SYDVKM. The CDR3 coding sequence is TGTGCCAGCAGTGCCCTCAGCGGGAGGATTACAGATACGCAGTATTTT. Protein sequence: CASSALSGRITDTQYF.

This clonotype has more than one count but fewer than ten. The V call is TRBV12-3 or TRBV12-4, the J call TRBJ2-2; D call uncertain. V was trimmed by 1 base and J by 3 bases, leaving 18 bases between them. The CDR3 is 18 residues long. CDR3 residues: CASSLVGTPPRYTGELFF. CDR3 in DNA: TGTGCCAGCAGTTTAGTTGGTACCCCCCCTAGATACACCGGGGAGCTGTTTTTT.